The 10 T cell receptor beta chains below come from one sample, sequenced in a study of blood T cells in healthy people across ages. The second PCR ran about 6 to 11 cycles with a sample-barcoded 5' primer and J-beta primers. TCRdb passed the 5' RACE reads through MiXCR, listing each CDR3 protein once. In the table there are 720,000 or so distinct CDR3 sequences, 40% to 45% of which are singletons. The sample taken for sequencing was blood. These receptors came from a man aged 80 or over in good health.

Remarks on this clonotype: A junction end diverges from the germline sequence, so it may reflect a read error. V and J are TRBV6-1 and TRBJ2-7, with 8 bases aligning to TRBD2. CDR1 is MNHNS, CDR2 SASEGT, per germline. CDR3 length: 15 residues. CDR3 DNA sequence: TGCGCCAGCAGTGCTTCAACTAGCGGAGCCTACGAGCAGTACTTC. Translation: CASSASTSGAYEQYF.

The V and J genes are TRBV19 and TRBJ1-6; 7 positions match TRBD1. The trim removed 4 bases at V and 6 bases at J, leaving 12 bases unmatched. Per the germline V gene, CDR1 is LNHDA and CDR2 is SQIVND (reference sequence). The CDR3 has 17 amino acids. This chain's CDR3 is CASSNRQGQRRNSPLHF. The CDR3 DNA is TGTGCCAGTAGTAACCGACAGGGACAGCGTCGTAATTCACCCCTCCACTTT.

The sample holds a few counts of this clonotype. One end of the junction is discordant with germline, which a read error may explain. This sequence joins TRBV7-9 and TRBJ1-6; D might be TRBD1 (5 bases). The CDR3 extends over 15 amino acids. The germline V gene encodes CDR1 SEHNR and CDR2 FQNEAQ (reference sequence). The CDR3, as DNA: TGTGCCAGCAGCTTACAGGGAGGCTATAATTCGCCCCTCCACTTT. Its translation: CASSLQGGYNSPLHF.

The rearrangement uses TRBV28 and TRBJ2-5, with 9 bases aligning to TRBD1. The CDR3 is 15 residues long. Germline CDR1 is MDHEN and CDR2 is SYDVKM. Losses at the gene ends were 6 bases for V and 2 bases for J; bases not matched to a gene: 7. The CDR3 reads CASRPGGTGQETQYF. In nucleotides, the CDR3 is TGTGCCAGCAGACCCGGCGGGACAGGGCAAGAGACCCAGTACTTC.

The V call is TRBV11-2, the J call TRBJ2-7; possible D gene TRBD2, 7 bases. Trimming shortened V by 5 bases and J by 9 bases, and 20 bases separated the two germline ends. The CDR3 totals 14 residues. Germline V CDR1 and CDR2: SGHAT, FQNNGV. The CDR3 DNA reads TGTGCCAGCAGCGAAAAATCCCAGGGGAGGGGGCAGTACTTC. Its translation: CASSEKSQGRGQYF.

This clonotype has a handful of counts. CDR3 sequence reads: CASSFFAGAQETQYF. The DNA of the CDR3 is TGTGCCAGCAGCTTCTTTGCTGGGGCCCAAGAGACCCAGTACTTC. The chain uses TRBV7-6 and TRBJ2-5; TRBD1 is a possible D gene (5 bases). Germline CDR1 and CDR2: SGHVS and FNYEAQ. The CDR3 has 15 residues. V was trimmed by 3 bases and J by 1 base, leaving 12 bases between them.

The rearrangement uses TRBV7-9 and TRBJ2-1; the match to TRBD1 covers 12 bases. With V trimmed by 1 base and J by 7 bases, 8 bases remained unmatched. This CDR3 has 17 amino acids. Germline CDR1 SEHNR, CDR2 FQNEAQ (reference sequence). CDR3 coding DNA: TGTGCCAGCAGCTTAGTCACCGGGACAGGGGGCTTTAATGAGCAGTTCTTC. Translation: CASSLVTGTGGFNEQFF.

V is TRBV27 and J is TRBJ2-7; maybe TRBD2 (6 bases). TRBJ2-5 explains the end of the DNA better; the J call may be wrong. Germline V gene data show CDR1 as MNHEY and CDR2 as SMNVEV (reference sequence). CDR3 length equals 13 residues. The CDR3 sequence is CASSFGGAETQYF. For the CDR3, the DNA is TGTGCCAGCAGTTTTGGAGGGGCTGAGACCCAGTACTTC.

This clonotype has only a few counts. The chain links TRBV29-1 to TRBJ2-3; D is undetermined. V shed 2 bases and J shed 6 bases, with 6 bases lying between them. Germline loops: CDR1 SQVTM, CDR2 ANQGSEA. The CDR3 totals 11 residues. The CDR3 sequence: CSVEQRDTQYF. CDR3 nucleotide sequence: TGCAGCGTTGAACAACGGGATACGCAGTATTTT.

Points on this clonotype: The junction departs from the called germline gene at one end, perhaps through a read error. The rearrangement joins TRBV14 to TRBJ1-2; 8 nucleotides align to TRBD1. The CDR3 runs to 17 residues. The germline V gene has CDR1 SGHDN and CDR2 FVKESK. The CDR3 loop is CASSQVVGRDRNYGYTF. DNA of the CDR3: TGTGCCAGCAGTCAAGTAGTAGGAAGGGACAGGAACTATGGCTACACCTTC.